This TCR beta chain was identified in a study of cytomegalovirus exposure and HLA in healthy donors. PCR employed 60 Vbeta and 13 Jbeta primers. Using immunoSEQ multiplex PCR, the repertoire was profiled, and TCRdb retains in-frame clones only, with some absent. Seen here are tens of thousands of clones, 55% to 80% observed once, and the top ten hold about 7.4%. With regard to this clone: Its antigen remains unidentified.

Overall study findings and caveats: After further analysis at a later stage, 17,000 or so TCR beta sequences were associated with HLA alleles at 0.05 false discovery rate. TCR beta chains numbering more than 150 were designated cytomegalovirus-associated. Upon later analysis, TCR association rates were observed to vary by HLA locus, being highest for DRB1 and lowest for HLA-C. Researchers reported in a later analysis that a missense DCLRE1C variant was tied to TCR beta V- and J-gene trimming.

This CDR3 contains 15 residues. V shed 2 bases and J shed 3 bases, with 10 bases lying between them. The V gene's germline CDR1 is SEHNR and CDR2 FQNEAQ (reference sequence). The sample was PBMCs. The receptor was derived from a middle-aged man in good health and CMV-seropositive. V usage is TRBV7-9 and J usage is TRBJ2-2; D is ambiguous. The CDR3: CASSLLGSYTGELFF. Here the CDR3 DNA reads TGTGCCAGCAGCTTATTGGGCAGTTACACCGGGGAGCTGTTTTTT.